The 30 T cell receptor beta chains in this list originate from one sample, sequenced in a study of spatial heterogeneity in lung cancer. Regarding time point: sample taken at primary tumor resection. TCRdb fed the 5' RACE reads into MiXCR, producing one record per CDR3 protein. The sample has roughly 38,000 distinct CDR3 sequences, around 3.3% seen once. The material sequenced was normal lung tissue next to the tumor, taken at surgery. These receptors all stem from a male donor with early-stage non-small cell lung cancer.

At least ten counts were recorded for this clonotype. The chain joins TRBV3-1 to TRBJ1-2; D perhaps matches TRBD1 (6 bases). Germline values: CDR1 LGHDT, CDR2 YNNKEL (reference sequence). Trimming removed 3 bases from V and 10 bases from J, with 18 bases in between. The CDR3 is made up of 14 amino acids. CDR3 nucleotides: TGTGCCAGCAGCCACGACAGGACCGGCTCCATCTACACCTTC. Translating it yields CASSHDRTGSIYTF. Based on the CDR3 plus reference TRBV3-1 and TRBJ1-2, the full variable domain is DTAVSQTPKYLVTQMGNDKSIKCEQNLGHDTMYWYKQDSKKFLKIMFSYNNKELIINETVPNRFSPKSPDKAHLNLHINSLELGDSAVYFCASSHDRTGSIYTFGSGTRLTVV.

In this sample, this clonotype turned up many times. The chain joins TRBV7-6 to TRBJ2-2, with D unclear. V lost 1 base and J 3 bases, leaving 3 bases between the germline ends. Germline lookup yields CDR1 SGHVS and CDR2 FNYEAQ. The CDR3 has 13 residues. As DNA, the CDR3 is TGTGCCAGCAGCTTAGTGGACACCGGGGAGCTGTTTTTT. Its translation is CASSLVDTGELFF.

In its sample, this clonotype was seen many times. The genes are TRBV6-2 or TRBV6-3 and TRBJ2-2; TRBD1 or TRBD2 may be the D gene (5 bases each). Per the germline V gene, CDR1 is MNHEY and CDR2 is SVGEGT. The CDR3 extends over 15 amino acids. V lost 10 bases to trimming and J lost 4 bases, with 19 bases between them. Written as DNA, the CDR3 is TGTGCCACCCGGGGCGTCTCGGGCAGCACCGGGGAGCTGTTTTTT. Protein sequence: CATRGVSGSTGELFF.

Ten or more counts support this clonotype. Written as DNA, the CDR3 is TGTGCCAGTACACATGGGCGGGATACAGATACGCAGTATTTT. Amino acid sequence: CASTHGRDTDTQYF. This rearrangement joins TRBV6-1 to TRBJ2-3; possibly TRBD2 for D (6 bases). The CDR3 spans 14 residues. V gave up 9 bases and J gave up 3 bases, with 16 bases separating them. Germline V gives CDR1 MNHNS, CDR2 SASEGT.

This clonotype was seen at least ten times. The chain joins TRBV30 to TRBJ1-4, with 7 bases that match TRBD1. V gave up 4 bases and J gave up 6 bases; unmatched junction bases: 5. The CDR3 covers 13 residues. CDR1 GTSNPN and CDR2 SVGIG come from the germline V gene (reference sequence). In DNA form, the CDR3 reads TGTGCCTGGAACGAGGGGACAGATGAAAAACTGTTTTTT. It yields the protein CAWNEGTDEKLFF.

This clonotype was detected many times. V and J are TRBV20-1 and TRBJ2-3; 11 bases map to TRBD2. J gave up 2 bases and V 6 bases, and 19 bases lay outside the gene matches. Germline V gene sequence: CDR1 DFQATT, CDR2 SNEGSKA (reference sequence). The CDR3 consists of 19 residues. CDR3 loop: CSADTLAGGTSLNTDTQYF. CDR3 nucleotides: TGCAGTGCGGACACTCTAGCGGGGGGAACCTCACTCAACACAGATACGCAGTATTTT.

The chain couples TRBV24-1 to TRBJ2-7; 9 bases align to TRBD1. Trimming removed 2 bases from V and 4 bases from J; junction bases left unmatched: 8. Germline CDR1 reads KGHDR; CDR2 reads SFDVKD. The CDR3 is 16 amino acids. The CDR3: CATSDSGTGTFYEQYF. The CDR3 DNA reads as TGTGCCACCAGTGATTCCGGGACAGGGACCTTTTACGAGCAGTACTTC.

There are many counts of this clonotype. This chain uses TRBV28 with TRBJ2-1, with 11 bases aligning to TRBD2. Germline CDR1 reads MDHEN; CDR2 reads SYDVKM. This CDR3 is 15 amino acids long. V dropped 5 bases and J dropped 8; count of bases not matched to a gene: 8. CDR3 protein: CASSLPTSGSHEQFF. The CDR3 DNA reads TGTGCCAGCAGTCTCCCTACTAGCGGGAGCCATGAGCAGTTCTTC.

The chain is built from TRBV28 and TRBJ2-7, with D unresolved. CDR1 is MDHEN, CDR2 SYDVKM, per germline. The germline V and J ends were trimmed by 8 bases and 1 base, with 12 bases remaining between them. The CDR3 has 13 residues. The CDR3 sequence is CASLLSTSYEQYF. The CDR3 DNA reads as TGTGCCAGCTTATTATCAACATCCTACGAGCAGTACTTC.

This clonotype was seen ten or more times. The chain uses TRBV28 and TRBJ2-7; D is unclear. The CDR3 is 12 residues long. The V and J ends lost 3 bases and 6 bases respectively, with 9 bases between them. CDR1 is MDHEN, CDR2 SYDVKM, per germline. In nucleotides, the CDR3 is TGTGCCAGCAGTTTTCAAGTTACCGAGCAGTACTTC. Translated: CASSFQVTEQYF.

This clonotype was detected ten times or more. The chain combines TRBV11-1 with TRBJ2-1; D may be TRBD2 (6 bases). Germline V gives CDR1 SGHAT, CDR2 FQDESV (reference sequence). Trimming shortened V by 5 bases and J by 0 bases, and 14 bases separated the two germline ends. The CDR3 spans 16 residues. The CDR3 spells CASSLGLISSYNEQFF. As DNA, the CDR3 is TGTGCCAGCAGCCTCGGACTAATTAGCTCCTACAATGAGCAGTTCTTC.

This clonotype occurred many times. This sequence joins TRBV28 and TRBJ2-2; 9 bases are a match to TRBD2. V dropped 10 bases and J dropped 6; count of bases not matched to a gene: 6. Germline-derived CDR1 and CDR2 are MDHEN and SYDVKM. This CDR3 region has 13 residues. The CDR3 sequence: CAIWSGGSGELFF. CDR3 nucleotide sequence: TGTGCCATCTGGAGCGGGGGGTCCGGGGAGCTGTTTTTT.

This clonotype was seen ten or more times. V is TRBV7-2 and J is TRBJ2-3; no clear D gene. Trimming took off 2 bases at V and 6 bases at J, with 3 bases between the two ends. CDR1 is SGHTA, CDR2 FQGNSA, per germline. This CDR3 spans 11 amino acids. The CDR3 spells CASSLSDTQYF. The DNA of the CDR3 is TGTGCCAGCAGCTTAAGTGATACGCAGTATTTT.

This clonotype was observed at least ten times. The CDR3 reads CATLTSETPDRVGEQYF. The CDR3 DNA is TGTGCCACCCTTACAAGCGAGACCCCAGACAGGGTCGGGGAGCAGTACTTC. The chain employs TRBV28 and TRBJ2-7; 7 positions match TRBD1. With 10 bases clipped from V and 7 bases from J, the junction kept 25 bases outside the gene matches. Germline V gives CDR1 MDHEN, CDR2 SYDVKM. The CDR3 has 17 residues.

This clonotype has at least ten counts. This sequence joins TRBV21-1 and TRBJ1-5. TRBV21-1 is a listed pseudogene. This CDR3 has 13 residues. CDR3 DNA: TGTGCCAGCAGCAAAAGGGGCCTGGGGCCCCAGCATTTT. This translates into CASSKRGLGPQHF.

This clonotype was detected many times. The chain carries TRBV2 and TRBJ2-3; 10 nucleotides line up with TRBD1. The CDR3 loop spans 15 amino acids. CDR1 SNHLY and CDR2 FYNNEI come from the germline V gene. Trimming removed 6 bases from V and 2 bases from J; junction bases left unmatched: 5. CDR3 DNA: TGTGCCAGCAGAAGGGACAGGGGATTCACAGATACGCAGTATTTT. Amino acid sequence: CASRRDRGFTDTQYF.

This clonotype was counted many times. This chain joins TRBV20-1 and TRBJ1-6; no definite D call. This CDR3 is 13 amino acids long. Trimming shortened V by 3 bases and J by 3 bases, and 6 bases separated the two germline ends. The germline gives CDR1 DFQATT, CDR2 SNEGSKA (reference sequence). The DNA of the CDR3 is TGCAGTGCTAGGCCCCTCTATAATTCACCCCTCCACTTT. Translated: CSARPLYNSPLHF.

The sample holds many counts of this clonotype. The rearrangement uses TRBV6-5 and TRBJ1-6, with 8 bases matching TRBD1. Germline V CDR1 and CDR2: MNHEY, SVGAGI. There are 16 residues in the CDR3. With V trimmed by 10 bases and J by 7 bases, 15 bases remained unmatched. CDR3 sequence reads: CATSAGITGGNSPLHF. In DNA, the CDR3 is TGTGCCACGTCTGCGGGTATCACAGGGGGAAATTCACCCCTCCACTTT.

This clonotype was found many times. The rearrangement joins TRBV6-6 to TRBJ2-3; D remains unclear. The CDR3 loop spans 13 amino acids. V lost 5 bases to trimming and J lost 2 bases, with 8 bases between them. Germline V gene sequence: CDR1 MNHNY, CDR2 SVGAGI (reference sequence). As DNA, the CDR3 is TGTGCCAGCAGTAGTGTATACACAGATACGCAGTATTTT. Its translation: CASSSVYTDTQYF.

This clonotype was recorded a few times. The CDR3 DNA sequence: TGTGCCAGCAGCTTAGTCGTGGATAGCGGGAGGGCCAAAAACATTCAGTACTTC. Its translation: CASSLVVDSGRAKNIQYF. The gene calls are TRBV7-8 and TRBJ2-4; 10 bases are a match to TRBD2. Looked up from germline, CDR1 is SGHVS and CDR2 is FQNEAQ. J was trimmed by 1 base and V by 1 base; bases with no gene match: 7. This CDR3 has 18 amino acids.

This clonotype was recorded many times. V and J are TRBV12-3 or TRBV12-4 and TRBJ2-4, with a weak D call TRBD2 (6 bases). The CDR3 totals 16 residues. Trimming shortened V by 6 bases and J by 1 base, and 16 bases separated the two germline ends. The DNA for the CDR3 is TGTGCCAGCAGCCCCCCCGGAGGAGGGGCCAAAAACATTCAGTACTTC. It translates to CASSPPGGGAKNIQYF.

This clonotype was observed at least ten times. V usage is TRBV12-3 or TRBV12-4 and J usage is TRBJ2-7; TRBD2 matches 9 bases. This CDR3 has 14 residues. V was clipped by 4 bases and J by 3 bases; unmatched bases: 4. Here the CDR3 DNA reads TGTGCCAGCAGTTGGGCGGGGGGGTTCTACGAGCAGTACTTC. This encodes CASSWAGGFYEQYF.

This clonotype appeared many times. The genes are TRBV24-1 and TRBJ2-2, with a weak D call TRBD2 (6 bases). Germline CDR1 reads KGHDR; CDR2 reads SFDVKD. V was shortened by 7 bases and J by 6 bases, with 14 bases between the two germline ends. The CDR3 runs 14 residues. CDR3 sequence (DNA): TGTGCCACCAGGGCGGGGACCCGCGCCGGGGAGCTGTTTTTT. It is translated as CATRAGTRAGELFF.

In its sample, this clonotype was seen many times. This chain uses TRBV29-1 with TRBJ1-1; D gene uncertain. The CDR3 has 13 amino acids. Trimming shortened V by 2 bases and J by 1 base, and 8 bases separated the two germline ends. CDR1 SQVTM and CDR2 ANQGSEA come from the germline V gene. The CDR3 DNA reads TGCAGCGTTGAACAGGCGCAGAACACTGAAGCTTTCTTT. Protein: CSVEQAQNTEAFF.

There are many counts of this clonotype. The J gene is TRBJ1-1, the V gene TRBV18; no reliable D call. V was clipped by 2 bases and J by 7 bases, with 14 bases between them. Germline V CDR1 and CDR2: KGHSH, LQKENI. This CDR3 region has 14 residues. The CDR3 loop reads CASSPRAEKDEAFF. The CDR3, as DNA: TGTGCCAGCTCACCAAGGGCTGAAAAAGATGAAGCTTTCTTT.

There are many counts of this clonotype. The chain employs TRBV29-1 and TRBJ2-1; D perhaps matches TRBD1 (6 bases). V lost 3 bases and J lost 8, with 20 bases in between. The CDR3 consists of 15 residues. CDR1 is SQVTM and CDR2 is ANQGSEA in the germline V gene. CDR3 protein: CSVDENRAPNDEQFF. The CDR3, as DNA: TGCAGCGTTGACGAAAACAGGGCCCCAAATGATGAGCAGTTCTTC.

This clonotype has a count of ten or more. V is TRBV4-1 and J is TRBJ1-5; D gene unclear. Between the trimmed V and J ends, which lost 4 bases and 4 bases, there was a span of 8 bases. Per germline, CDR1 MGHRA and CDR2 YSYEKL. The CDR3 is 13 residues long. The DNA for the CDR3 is TGCGCCAGCAGCCCGAGGGATAATCAGCCCCAGCATTTT. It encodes CASSPRDNQPQHF.

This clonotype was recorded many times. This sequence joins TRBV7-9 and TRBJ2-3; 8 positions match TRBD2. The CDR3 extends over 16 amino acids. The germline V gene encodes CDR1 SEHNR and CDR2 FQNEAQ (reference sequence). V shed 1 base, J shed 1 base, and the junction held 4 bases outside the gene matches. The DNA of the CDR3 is TGTGCCAGCAGCTTAGAGCGGGGGCTCGGCACAGATACGCAGTATTTT. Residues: CASSLERGLGTDTQYF.

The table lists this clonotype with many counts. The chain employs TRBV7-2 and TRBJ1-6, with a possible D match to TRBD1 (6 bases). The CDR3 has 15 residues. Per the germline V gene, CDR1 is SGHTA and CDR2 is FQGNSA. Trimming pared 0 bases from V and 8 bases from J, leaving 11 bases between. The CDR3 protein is CASSLAGTTDSPLHF. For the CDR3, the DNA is TGTGCCAGCAGCTTAGCGGGGACAACTGATTCACCCCTCCACTTT.

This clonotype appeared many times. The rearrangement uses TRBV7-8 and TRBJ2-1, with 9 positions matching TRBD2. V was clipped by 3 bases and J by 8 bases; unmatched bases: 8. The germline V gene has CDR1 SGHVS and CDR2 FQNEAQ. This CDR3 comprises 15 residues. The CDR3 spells CASSLAGGAGDEQFF. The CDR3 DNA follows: TGTGCCAGCAGCTTGGCGGGGGGGGCCGGTGATGAGCAGTTCTTC.